Listed here are 20 T cell receptor beta chains from one sample, sequenced in a study of cytomegalovirus exposure and HLA in healthy donors. The method was immunoSEQ multiplex PCR; TCRdb's version includes in-frame clones alone and lacks a portion of them. The table includes 200,000 or so clones, 80% to 90% detected once. Sequenced: PBMCs. The receptors here all came from a young woman in good health and CMV-seropositive.

The CDR3 DNA is TGTGCCAGTAGTATAGCCGGTCCCGGGACTAGCGGGAATGAGCAGTTCTTC. This gives the protein CASSIAGPGTSGNEQFF. The rearrangement joins TRBV19 to TRBJ2-1; 12 nucleotides match TRBD2. The V and J ends lost 1 base and 7 bases, in that order; junction bases with no gene match: 8. The CDR3 runs 17 residues. In germline, CDR1 is LNHDA, CDR2 SQIVND (reference sequence). Full variable domain (remainder filled in from reference TRBV19 and TRBJ2-1): DGGITQSPKYLFRKEGQNVTLSCEQNLNHDAMYWYRQDPGQGLRLIYYSQIVNDFQKGDIAEGYSVSREKKESFPLTVTSAQKNPTAFYLCASSIAGPGTSGNEQFFGPGTRLTVL.

V is TRBV2 and J is TRBJ1-2; no reliable D call. Germline V gene sequence: CDR1 SNHLY, CDR2 FYNNEI. V lost 7 bases to trimming and J lost 4 bases, with 13 bases between them. This CDR3 has 13 residues. CDR3 DNA: TGTGCCAGCACTCAAGAAACGGGCTATGGCTACACCTTC. This codes for CASTQETGYGYTF.

V and J are TRBV27 and TRBJ2-1, with 12 nucleotides matching TRBD2. The CDR3 is made up of 15 amino acids. Germline loops: CDR1 MNHEY, CDR2 SMNVEV (reference sequence). After removal of 9 bases from V and 0 bases from J, the junction contained 3 bases not matched to a gene. The CDR3 DNA sequence: TGTGCCAGTACGACTAGCGGGAGCTCCTACAATGAGCAGTTCTTC. This gives the protein CASTTSGSSYNEQFF.

This clone was seen more than once but under ten times. J is TRBJ1-1 and V is TRBV23-1; D is ambiguous. TRBV23-1 is recorded as an ORF, its role being uncertain. The CDR3 extends over 13 amino acids. V lost 7 bases, J lost 2 bases, and 11 bases lay in between. The CDR3 protein is CASTYPGNTEAFF. The CDR3 nucleotides read TGCGCCAGCACCTATCCGGGTAACACTGAAGCTTTCTTT.

In regard to this clone: This CDR3 is also generated by other DNA sequences in the sample. The J gene is TRBJ2-3, the V gene TRBV5-1; 10 bases align to TRBD2. This CDR3 is 15 amino acids long. V shed 0 bases and J 5 bases; nucleotides not matched to a gene: 3. Germline V lookup: CDR1 SGHRS, CDR2 YFSETQ. The CDR3 here is CASSLGLAGGDTQYF. For the CDR3, the DNA is TGCGCCAGCAGCTTGGGGTTAGCGGGAGGAGATACGCAGTATTTT.

The V call is TRBV5-6, the J call TRBJ1-1; TRBD1 might be the D (5 bases). The CDR3 covers 14 residues. Germline lookup yields CDR1 SGHDT and CDR2 YYEEEE. Deletions cut 4 bases from V and 5 bases from J, with 15 bases between. The CDR3 is CASSPTGAGTEAFF. As DNA, the CDR3 is TGTGCCAGCAGCCCCACAGGAGCAGGGACTGAAGCTTTCTTT.

The chain recombines TRBV6-5 with TRBJ2-5, with 8 nucleotides matching TRBD2. With 0 bases clipped from V and 5 bases from J, the junction kept 2 bases outside the gene matches. The CDR3 has 14 residues. CDR1 and CDR2 from the germline V gene are MNHEY and SVGAGI. CDR3 DNA sequence: TGTGCCAGCAGTTACTCACTAGCGGCCGAGACCCAGTACTTC. Amino acid sequence: CASSYSLAAETQYF.

The V gene is TRBV7-3, the J gene TRBJ1-4; possibly TRBD1 for D (6 bases). With 9 bases removed from V and 1 base from J, the gap between germline ends came to 9 bases. The CDR3 has 13 amino acids. Germline V gene data show CDR1 as SGHTA and CDR2 as FQGTGA. The CDR3 reads CASAQGTNEKLFF. DNA for the CDR3: TGTGCCAGTGCACAGGGAACTAATGAAAAACTGTTTTTT.

The J gene is TRBJ1-1, the V gene TRBV25-1; 9 nucleotides align to TRBD1. Unmatched junction bases numbered 7, after V lost 6 bases and J lost 2 bases. The CDR3 has 15 residues. Germline V gene lookup returns CDR1 MGHDK and CDR2 SYGVNS. The CDR3 DNA reads TGTGCCAGCAGCGCGCCGGGACAGGGAAACACTGAAGCTTTCTTT. This gives the protein CASSAPGQGNTEAFF.

V usage is TRBV6-6 and J usage is TRBJ1-4, with D uncertain. The CDR3 consists of 15 residues. The germline V and J ends were trimmed by 0 bases and 3 bases, with 8 bases remaining between them. Germline V gives CDR1 MNHNY, CDR2 SVGAGI (reference sequence). DNA for the CDR3: TGTGCCAGCAGTTACTCCCTACAGTCTAATGAAAAACTGTTTTTT. Translating it yields CASSYSLQSNEKLFF.

The genes are TRBV28 and TRBJ1-5; 7 nucleotides line up with TRBD1. This CDR3 has 15 amino acids. J lost 2 bases, V lost 4 bases, and 5 bases had no gene match. Per germline, CDR1 MDHEN and CDR2 SYDVKM. The CDR3 nucleotides read TGTGCCAGCAGTTCTGGGACAGACCGCAATCAGCCCCAGCATTTT. Residues: CASSSGTDRNQPQHF.

The rearrangement joins TRBV5-4 to TRBJ1-2; D might be TRBD1 (5 bases). Trimming removed 3 bases from V and 8 bases from J, with 17 bases in between. Germline assignment: CDR1 SGHNT and CDR2 YYREEE (reference sequence). This CDR3 is built from 14 residues. The CDR3 DNA reads as TGTGCCAGCAGCTCCCGGGGAGGGGCGAGAGGCTACACCTTC. Amino acids: CASSSRGGARGYTF.

The rearrangement joins TRBV7-2 to TRBJ2-3, with D possibly matching TRBD1 (5 bases). V was pared by 1 base and J by 6 bases, with 8 bases between. The CDR3 runs to 13 residues. Looked up from germline, CDR1 is SGHTA and CDR2 is FQGNSA. CDR3 protein: CASSLGRADTQYF. In DNA form, the CDR3 reads TGTGCCAGCAGCTTAGGCAGGGCTGATACGCAGTATTTT.

The genes are TRBV29-1 and TRBJ2-1, with TRBD2 identical over 10 bases. The V gene's germline CDR1 is SQVTM and CDR2 ANQGSEA. This CDR3 has 15 residues. The junction had 5 bases not matched to a gene; V was cut back by 2 bases and J by 4 bases. The CDR3 DNA reads as TGCAGCGTTGAACCACTAGCGGGGAGATACAATGAGCAGTTCTTC. It yields the protein CSVEPLAGRYNEQFF.

J is TRBJ2-1 and V is TRBV5-1; D not certain. Trimming cost V 1 base and J 10 bases, with 15 bases left between them. Germline values: CDR1 SGHRS, CDR2 YFSETQ. This CDR3 spans 14 amino acids. CDR3 DNA: TGCGCCAGCAGCTTGAGGTCCGGGTTTGGCGAGCAGTTCTTC. It specifies CASSLRSGFGEQFF.

This chain joins TRBV5-5 and TRBJ2-7; 8 nucleotides agree with TRBD2. Germline V CDR1 and CDR2: SGHKS, YYEKEE (reference sequence). The CDR3 sequence is 14 residues long. J gave up 2 bases and V 9 bases, and 10 bases lay outside the gene matches. The CDR3: CATSAGGSTYEQYF. CDR3 in DNA: TGTGCCACGAGTGCGGGGGGCTCTACCTACGAGCAGTACTTC.

The genes are TRBV4-1 and TRBJ2-1; 8 bases are shared with TRBD2. J gave up 8 bases and V 1 base, and 7 bases lay outside the gene matches. The CDR3 has 15 amino acids. Germline-derived CDR1 and CDR2 are MGHRA and YSYEKL. CDR3 sequence reads: CASSQVGRGTDEQFF. The CDR3 DNA reads as TGCGCCAGCAGCCAAGTCGGGAGGGGTACCGATGAGCAGTTCTTC.

The J gene is TRBJ2-7, the V gene TRBV9; unclear D gene. The V end was cut by 0 bases, the J end by 6 bases, with 10 bases between. The CDR3 runs 13 residues. CDR1 is SGDLS, CDR2 YYNGEE, per germline. The CDR3 protein is CASSVGPVAEQYF. In DNA, the CDR3 is TGTGCCAGCAGCGTAGGTCCGGTCGCCGAGCAGTACTTC. The full variable domain, in which reference TRBV9 and TRBJ2-7 provide the parts outside the CDR3, is DSGVTQTPKHLITATGQRVTLRCSPRSGDLSVYWYQQSLDQGLQFLIQYYNGEERAKGNILERFSAQQFPDLHSELNLSSLELGDSALYFCASSVGPVAEQYFGPGTRLTVT.

The genes are TRBV27 and TRBJ2-4, with D possibly being TRBD1 (6 bases). Trimming stripped 1 base from V and 1 base from J, with 11 bases between. CDR1 and CDR2 (germline): MNHEY, SMNVEV (reference sequence). CDR3 size: 16 residues. The CDR3 sequence is CASSLLGGLAKNIQYF. The CDR3 DNA reads as TGTGCCAGCAGTTTATTAGGGGGATTGGCCAAAAACATTCAGTACTTC.

V gene TRBV5-1 combines with J gene TRBJ1-1, with D hard to call. Germline CDR1 and CDR2: SGHRS and YFSETQ. V was cut by 0 bases and J by 0 bases, with 9 bases left in between. The CDR3 loop spans 15 amino acids. This chain's CDR3 is CASSLVSSLNTEAFF. CDR3 sequence (DNA): TGCGCCAGCAGCTTGGTATCGAGTCTGAACACTGAAGCTTTCTTT.